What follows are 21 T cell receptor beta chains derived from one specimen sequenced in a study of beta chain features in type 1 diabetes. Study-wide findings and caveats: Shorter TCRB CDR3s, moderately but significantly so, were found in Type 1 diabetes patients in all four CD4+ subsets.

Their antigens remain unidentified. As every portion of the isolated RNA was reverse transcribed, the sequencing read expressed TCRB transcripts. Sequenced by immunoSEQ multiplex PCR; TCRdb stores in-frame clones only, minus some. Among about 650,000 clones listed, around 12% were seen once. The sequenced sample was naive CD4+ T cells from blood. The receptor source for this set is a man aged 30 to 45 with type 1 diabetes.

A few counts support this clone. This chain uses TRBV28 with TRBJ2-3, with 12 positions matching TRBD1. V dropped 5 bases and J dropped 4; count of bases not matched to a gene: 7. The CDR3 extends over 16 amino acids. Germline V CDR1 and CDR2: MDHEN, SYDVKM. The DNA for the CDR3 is TGTGCCAGCAGTCCACCGGGACAGGGGGCCTCAGATACGCAGTATTTT. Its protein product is CASSPPGQGASDTQYF.

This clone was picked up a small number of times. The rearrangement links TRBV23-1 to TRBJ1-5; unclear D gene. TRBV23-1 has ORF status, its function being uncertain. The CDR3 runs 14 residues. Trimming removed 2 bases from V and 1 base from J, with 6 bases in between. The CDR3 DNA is TGCGCCAGCAGTCAAATCCTAAGCAATCAGCCCCAGCATTTT. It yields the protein CASSQILSNQPQHF.

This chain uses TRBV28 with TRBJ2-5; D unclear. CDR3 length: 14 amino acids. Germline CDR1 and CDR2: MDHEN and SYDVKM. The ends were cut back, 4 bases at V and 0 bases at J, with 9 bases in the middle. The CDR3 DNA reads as TGTGCCAGCAGTTCACAGCCGTACCAAGAGACCCAGTACTTC. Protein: CASSSQPYQETQYF.

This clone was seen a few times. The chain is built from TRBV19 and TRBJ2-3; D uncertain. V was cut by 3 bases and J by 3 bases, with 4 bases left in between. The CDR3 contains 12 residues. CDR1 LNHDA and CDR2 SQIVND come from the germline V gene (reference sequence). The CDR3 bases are TGTGCCAGTAGTATCCAGACAGATACGCAGTATTTT. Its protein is CASSIQTDTQYF.

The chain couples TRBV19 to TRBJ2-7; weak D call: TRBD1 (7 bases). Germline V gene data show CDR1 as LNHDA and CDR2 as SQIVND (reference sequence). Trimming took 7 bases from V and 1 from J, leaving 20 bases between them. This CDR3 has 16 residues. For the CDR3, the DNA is TGTGCCAGTACCGTTGGAGGGGGCACTGGTTCCTACGAGCAGTACTTC. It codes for CASTVGGGTGSYEQYF.

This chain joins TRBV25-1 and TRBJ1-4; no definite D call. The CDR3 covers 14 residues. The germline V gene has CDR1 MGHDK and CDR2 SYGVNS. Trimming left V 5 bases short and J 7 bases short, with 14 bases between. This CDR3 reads CASSNLYKGEKLFF. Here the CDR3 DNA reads TGTGCCAGCAGTAATCTTTATAAGGGTGAAAAACTGTTTTTT.

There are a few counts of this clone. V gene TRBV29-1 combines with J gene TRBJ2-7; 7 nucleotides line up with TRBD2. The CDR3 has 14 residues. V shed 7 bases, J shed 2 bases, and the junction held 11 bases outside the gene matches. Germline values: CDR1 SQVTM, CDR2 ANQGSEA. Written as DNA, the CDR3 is TGCAGCGCCCGACGGGGAGGGGCGACCTACGAGCAGTACTTC. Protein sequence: CSARRGGATYEQYF.

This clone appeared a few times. The CDR3 DNA is TGTGCCAGCAGCCCTTGGACAGGGCGGGATAATTCACCCCTCCACTTT. It codes for CASSPWTGRDNSPLHF. This chain uses TRBV7-2 with TRBJ1-6; 8 nucleotides agree with TRBD1. Germline CDR1 reads SGHTA; CDR2 reads FQGNSA. The CDR3 totals 16 residues. J lost 5 bases, V lost 5 bases, and 8 bases had no gene match.

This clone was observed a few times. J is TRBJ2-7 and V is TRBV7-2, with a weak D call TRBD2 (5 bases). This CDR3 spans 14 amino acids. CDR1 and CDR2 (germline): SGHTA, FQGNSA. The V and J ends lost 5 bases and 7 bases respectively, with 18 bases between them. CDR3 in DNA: TGTGCCAGCAGCCCGATGGACGTACCGGGGGAGCAGTACTTC. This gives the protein CASSPMDVPGEQYF.

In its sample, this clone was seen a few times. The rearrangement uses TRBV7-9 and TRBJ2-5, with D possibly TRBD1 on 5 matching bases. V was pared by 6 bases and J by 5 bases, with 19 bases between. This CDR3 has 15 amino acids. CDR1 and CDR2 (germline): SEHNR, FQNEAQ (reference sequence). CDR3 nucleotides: TGTGCCAGCAGGCCTACAGATCCTAAGGGGGAGACCCAGTACTTC. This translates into CASRPTDPKGETQYF.

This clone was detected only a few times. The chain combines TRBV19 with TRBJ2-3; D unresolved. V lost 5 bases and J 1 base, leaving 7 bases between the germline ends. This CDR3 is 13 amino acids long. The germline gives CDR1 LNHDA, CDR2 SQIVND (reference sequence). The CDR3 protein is CASSVSRTDTQYF. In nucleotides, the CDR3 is TGTGCCAGTAGTGTCAGCCGCACAGATACGCAGTATTTT.

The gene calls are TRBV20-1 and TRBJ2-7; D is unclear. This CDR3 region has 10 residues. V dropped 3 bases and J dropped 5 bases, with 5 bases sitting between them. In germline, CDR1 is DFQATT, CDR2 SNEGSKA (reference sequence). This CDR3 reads CSARKDEQYF. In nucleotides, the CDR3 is TGCAGTGCTAGGAAGGACGAGCAGTACTTC.

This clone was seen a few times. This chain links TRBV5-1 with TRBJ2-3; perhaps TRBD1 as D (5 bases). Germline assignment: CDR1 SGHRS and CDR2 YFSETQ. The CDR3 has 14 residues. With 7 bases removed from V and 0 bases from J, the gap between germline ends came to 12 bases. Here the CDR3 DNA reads TGCGCCAGCCGAACAGGAGAGAGCACAGATACGCAGTATTTT. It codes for CASRTGESTDTQYF. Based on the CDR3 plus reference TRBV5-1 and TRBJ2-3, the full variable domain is KAGVTQTPRYLIKTRGQQVTLSCSPISGHRSVSWYQQTPGQGLQFLFEYFSETQRNKGNFPGRFSGRQFSNSRSEMNVSTLELGDSALYLCASRTGESTDTQYFGPGTRLTVL.

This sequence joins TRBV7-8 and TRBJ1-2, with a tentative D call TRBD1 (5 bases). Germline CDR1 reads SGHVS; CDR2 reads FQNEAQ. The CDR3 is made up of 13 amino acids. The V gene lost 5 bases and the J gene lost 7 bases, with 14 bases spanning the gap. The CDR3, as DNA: TGTGCCAGCAGCGCCAGGACATGGGGTGGCTACACCTTC. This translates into CASSARTWGGYTF.

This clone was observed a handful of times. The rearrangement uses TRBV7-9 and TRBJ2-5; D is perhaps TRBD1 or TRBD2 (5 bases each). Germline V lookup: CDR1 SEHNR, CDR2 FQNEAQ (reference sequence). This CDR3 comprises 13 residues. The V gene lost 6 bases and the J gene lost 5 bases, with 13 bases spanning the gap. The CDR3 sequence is CASRGGAGETQYF. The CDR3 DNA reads TGTGCCAGCAGAGGAGGAGCAGGGGAGACCCAGTACTTC. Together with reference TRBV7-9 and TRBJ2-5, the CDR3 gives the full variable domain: DTGVSQNPRHKITKRGQNVTFRCDPISEHNRLYWYRQTLGQGPEFLTYFQNEAQLEKSRLLSDRFSAERPKGSFSTLEIQRTEQGDSAMYLCASRGGAGETQYFGPGTRLLVL.

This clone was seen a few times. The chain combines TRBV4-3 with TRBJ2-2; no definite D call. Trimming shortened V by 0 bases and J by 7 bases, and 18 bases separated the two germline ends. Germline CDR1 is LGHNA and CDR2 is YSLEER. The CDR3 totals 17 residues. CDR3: CASSQEIHLSDIGELFF. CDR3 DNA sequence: TGCGCCAGCAGCCAAGAGATCCACCTTAGTGATATCGGGGAGCTGTTTTTT.

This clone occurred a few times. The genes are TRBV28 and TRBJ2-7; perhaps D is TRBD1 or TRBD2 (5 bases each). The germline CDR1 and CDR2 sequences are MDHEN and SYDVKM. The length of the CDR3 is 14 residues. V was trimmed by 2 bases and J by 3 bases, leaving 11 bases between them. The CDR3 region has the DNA TGTGCCAGCAGTTTACAAGGGACGGTCTACGAGCAGTACTTC. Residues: CASSLQGTVYEQYF.

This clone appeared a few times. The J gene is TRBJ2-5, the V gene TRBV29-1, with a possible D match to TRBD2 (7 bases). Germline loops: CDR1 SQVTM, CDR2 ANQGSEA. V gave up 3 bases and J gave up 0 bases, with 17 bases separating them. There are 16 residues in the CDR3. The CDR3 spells CSVEKLRGPNQETQYF. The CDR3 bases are TGCAGCGTTGAGAAGTTGCGGGGGCCCAACCAAGAGACCCAGTACTTC.

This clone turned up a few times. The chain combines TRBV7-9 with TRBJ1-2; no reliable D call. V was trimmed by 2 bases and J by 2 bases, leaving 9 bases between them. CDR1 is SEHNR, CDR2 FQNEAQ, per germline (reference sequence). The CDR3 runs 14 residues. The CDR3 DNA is TGTGCCAGCAGCTTACAATCGGGGAACTATGGCTACACCTTC. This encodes CASSLQSGNYGYTF.

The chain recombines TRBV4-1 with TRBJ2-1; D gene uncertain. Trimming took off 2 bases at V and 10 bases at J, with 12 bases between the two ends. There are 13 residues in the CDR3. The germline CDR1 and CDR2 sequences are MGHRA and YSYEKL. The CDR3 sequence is CASSQFILGEQFF. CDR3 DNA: TGCGCCAGCAGCCAATTTATCTTGGGGGAGCAGTTCTTC.

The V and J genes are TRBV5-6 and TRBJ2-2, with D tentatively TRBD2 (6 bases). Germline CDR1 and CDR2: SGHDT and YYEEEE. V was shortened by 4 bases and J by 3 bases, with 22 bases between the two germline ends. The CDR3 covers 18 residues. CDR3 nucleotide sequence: TGTGCCAGCAGCCCTCTTGCGGGGAAGACAGCATACACCGGGGAGCTGTTTTTT. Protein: CASSPLAGKTAYTGELFF.